The 14 T cell receptor beta chains given below trace back to one sample, sequenced in a study of glioma-infiltrating T cells. Amplification of TCR alpha and beta CDR3 regions from RNA used iRepertoire nested multiplex PCR. A single record per CDR3 protein comes from TCRdb applying MiXCR to the multiplex PCR reads. The sample lists some 150,000 distinct CDR3 sequences, roughly two fifths occurring once. Sequencing input: glioma tissue, nonneoplastic brain tissue, or PBMCs (not recorded which). These receptors came from a human donor with low-grade glioma or glioblastoma, undergoing nonglioma brain surgery, or in good health (not recorded which).

The DNA of the CDR3 is TGTGCCTCTGGACAGGGAATGAACACTGAAGCTTTCTTT. Translated: CASGQGMNTEAFF. This chain joins TRBV7-3 and TRBJ1-1, with TRBD1 matching over 8 bases. V lost 11 bases, J lost 0 bases, and 5 bases stayed unmatched. The CDR3 has 13 amino acids. From germline, CDR1 is SGHTA and CDR2 FQGTGA.

The rearrangement links TRBV3-1 to TRBJ2-1, with D perhaps matching TRBD2 (5 bases). In germline, CDR1 is LGHDT, CDR2 YNNKEL (reference sequence). V was shortened by 8 bases and J by 6 bases, with 14 bases between the two germline ends. This CDR3 is built from 13 residues. The CDR3, as DNA: TGTGCCAGCGGTCGAGGGTCCCGCAATGAGCAGTTCTTC. It yields the protein CASGRGSRNEQFF.

This clonotype was seen many times. The chain combines TRBV29-1 with TRBJ2-3; 8 bases match TRBD1. V shed 0 bases, J shed 5 bases, and the junction held 7 bases outside the gene matches. This CDR3 has 15 amino acids. The germline CDR1 and CDR2 sequences are SQVTM and ANQGSEA. The DNA for the CDR3 is TGCAGCGTTGAAGACAGGGGGCGAAATGGAGATACGCAGTATTTT. Translating it yields CSVEDRGRNGDTQYF.

This clonotype was observed a few times. The rearrangement uses TRBV19 and TRBJ1-1; D is ambiguous. The germline V gene encodes CDR1 LNHDA and CDR2 SQIVND (reference sequence). Trimming stripped 5 bases from V and 10 bases from J, with 14 bases between. The CDR3 is 12 amino acids. CDR3 loop: CASSAGPTGAFF. CDR3 bases: TGTGCCAGTAGTGCCGGCCCTACGGGAGCTTTCTTT.

The sample holds a few counts of this clonotype. The J gene is TRBJ2-5, the V gene TRBV20-1, with TRBD2 identical over 9 bases. V shed 0 bases, J shed 1 base, and the junction held 9 bases outside the gene matches. Per the germline V gene, CDR1 is DFQATT and CDR2 is SNEGSKA (reference sequence). The CDR3 is made up of 17 amino acids. CDR3 residues: CSARDRSRGLAQETQYF. In DNA, the CDR3 is TGCAGTGCTAGAGATCGCAGCCGGGGACTAGCCCAAGAGACCCAGTACTTC.

V usage is TRBV2 and J usage is TRBJ2-7; 10 positions match TRBD1. Germline CDR1 and CDR2: SNHLY and FYNNEI. The V and J ends lost 6 bases and 8 bases, in that order; junction bases with no gene match: 10. The CDR3 totals 14 residues. CDR3 sequence: CASRSGTGDEKQYF. In nucleotides, the CDR3 is TGTGCCAGCAGATCCGGGACAGGGGATGAGAAGCAGTACTTC.

This clonotype occurred many times. This sequence joins TRBV6-1 and TRBJ2-3; perhaps TRBD1 as D (6 bases). Per the germline V gene, CDR1 is MNHNS and CDR2 is SASEGT. Trimming removed 5 bases at V and 2 bases at J, with 20 bases between. The CDR3 is 17 amino acids. The CDR3 sequence: CASSSLGPTGPTDTQYF. For the CDR3, the DNA is TGTGCCAGCAGTTCCCTCGGGCCCACAGGGCCCACAGATACGCAGTATTTT.

This clonotype has only a few counts. The chain is built from TRBV28 and TRBJ2-3; D is possibly TRBD2 (5 bases). CDR3 length equals 13 residues. The germline CDR1 and CDR2 sequences are MDHEN and SYDVKM. V gave up 4 bases and J gave up 7 bases, with 12 bases separating them. The DNA for the CDR3 is TGTGCCAGCAGTTCCATCCTAGCAAATACGCAGTATTTT. Translating it yields CASSSILANTQYF.

As to this clonotype: This clone may be a read error of a much larger clone one base away. This sequence joins TRBV6-1 and TRBJ1-1; D is unclear. V lost 4 bases and J 5 bases, leaving 14 bases between the germline ends. CDR3 length: 14 residues. Germline loops: CDR1 MNHNS, CDR2 SASEGT. The DNA of the CDR3 is TGTGCCAGCAGTGGAGTTAGTGGGGAGACTGAAGCTTTCTTT. The encoded protein is CASSGVSGETEAFF.

This clonotype was seen more than once but under ten times. The V call is TRBV12-3 or TRBV12-4, the J call TRBJ1-2, with 7 bases that match TRBD1. The CDR3 has 13 amino acids. The V and J ends lost 5 bases and 7 bases, in that order; junction bases with no gene match: 7. Here the CDR3 reads CASSQGGVGGYTF. CDR3 coding DNA: TGTGCCAGCAGTCAAGGGGGCGTTGGTGGCTACACCTTC.

The chain employs TRBV6-5 and TRBJ2-7, with D perhaps given as TRBD1 or TRBD2 (5 bases each). CDR1 and CDR2 from the germline V gene are MNHEY and SVGAGI. V was shortened by 0 bases and J by 6 bases, with 15 bases between the two germline ends. This CDR3 has 15 residues. CDR3 sequence (DNA): TGTGCCAGCAGTTACTCGTCAGCGGCAGGGCTCGAGCAGTACTTC. This sequence encodes CASSYSSAAGLEQYF.

A few counts support this clonotype. The rearrangement uses TRBV6-2 or TRBV6-3 and TRBJ2-2, with TRBD2 matching over 8 bases. The CDR3 length is 18 residues. V dropped 5 bases and J dropped 0; count of bases not matched to a gene: 11. CDR1 and CDR2 (germline): MNHEY, SVGEGT. The CDR3 nucleotides read TGTGCCAGCAGTCCTTATCCTTTGGGACTAGCGAACACCGGGGAGCTGTTTTTT. It is translated as CASSPYPLGLANTGELFF.

The J gene is TRBJ2-2, the V gene TRBV12-3 or TRBV12-4, with 7 nucleotides matching TRBD2. The length of the CDR3 is 16 residues. Trimming removed 1 base from V and 6 bases from J; junction bases left unmatched: 8. CDR3 nucleotides: TGTGCCAGCAGTTTAGGAGGACTAGATCCAGCCGGGGAGCTGTTTTTT. It yields the protein CASSLGGLDPAGELFF.

V gene TRBV27 combines with J gene TRBJ2-7, with a tentative D call TRBD1 (6 bases). Looked up from germline, CDR1 is MNHEY and CDR2 is SMNVEV (reference sequence). The CDR3 sequence is 14 residues long. V gave up 3 bases and J gave up 1 base, with 10 bases separating them. The CDR3 sequence is CASSFSRGSYEQYF. The CDR3 nucleotides are TGTGCCAGCAGTTTCAGCAGGGGATCCTACGAGCAGTACTTC.